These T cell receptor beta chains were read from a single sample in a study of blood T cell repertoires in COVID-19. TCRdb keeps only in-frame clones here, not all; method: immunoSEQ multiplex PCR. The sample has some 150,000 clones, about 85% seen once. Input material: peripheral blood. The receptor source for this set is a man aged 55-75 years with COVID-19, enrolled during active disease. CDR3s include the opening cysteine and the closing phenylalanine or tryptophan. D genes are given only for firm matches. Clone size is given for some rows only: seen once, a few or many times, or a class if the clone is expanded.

CDR3nt: TGCAGTGCTAGTGGGACAGGGGGCGGAGGCAATCAGCCCCAGCATTTT; CDR3aa: CSASGTGGGGNQPQHF; j_gene: TRBJ1-5; abundance: .; v_gene: TRBV20-1; d_gene: TRBD1
CDR3nt: TGTGCCAGCAGCGCTCGGGCGGGGAACTACGAGCAGTACTTC; CDR3aa: CASSARAGNYEQYF; j_gene: TRBJ2-7; abundance: few; v_gene: TRBV7-2; d_gene: .
CDR3nt: TGTGCCAGCAGCGTAGAAGGGGTATCCAACTATGGCTACACCTTC; CDR3aa: CASSVEGVSNYGYTF; j_gene: TRBJ1-2; abundance: .; v_gene: TRBV9; d_gene: .
CDR3nt: TGTGCCAGTAGTACCAAATCCCGGACAGGGAGCACTGAAGCTTTCTTT; CDR3aa: CASSTKSRTGSTEAFF; j_gene: TRBJ1-1; abundance: .; v_gene: TRBV19; d_gene: TRBD1
CDR3nt: TGTGCCAGCAGCCCTGCGGGGGGCACGGTCTCCTACAATGAGCAGTTCTTC; CDR3aa: CASSPAGGTVSYNEQFF; j_gene: TRBJ2-1; abundance: few; v_gene: TRBV9; d_gene: TRBD2
CDR3nt: TGTGCCAGCAGACCTGACACTTCTGGAAACACCATATATTTT; CDR3aa: CASRPDTSGNTIYF; j_gene: TRBJ1-3; abundance: .; v_gene: TRBV4-2; d_gene: .
CDR3nt: TGTGCCAGCAGCTCGACAGGGATCTATGGCTACACCTTC; CDR3aa: CASSSTGIYGYTF; j_gene: TRBJ1-2; abundance: .; v_gene: TRBV11-2; d_gene: TRBD1
CDR3nt: TGCAGCGTTGGGACAGGGTCTGGCTACACCTTC; CDR3aa: CSVGTGSGYTF; j_gene: TRBJ1-2; abundance: once; v_gene: TRBV29-1; d_gene: TRBD1
CDR3nt: TGCGCCAGCAGCCAGGATTGGGACAGGTTAATAAATGAAAAACTGTTTTTT; CDR3aa: CASSQDWDRLINEKLFF; j_gene: TRBJ1-4; abundance: .; v_gene: TRBV4-3; d_gene: TRBD1
CDR3nt: TGTGCCAGCAGTTTGCGGGACACTGAAGCTTTCTTT; CDR3aa: CASSLRDTEAFF; j_gene: TRBJ1-1; abundance: .; v_gene: TRBV12-3/TRBV12-4; d_gene: .
CDR3nt: TGTGCCAGCAGCCCGGAGACAGGGAAATCACCCCTCCACTTT; CDR3aa: CASSPETGKSPLHF; j_gene: TRBJ1-6; abundance: .; v_gene: TRBV3-1/TRBV3-2; d_gene: TRBD1
CDR3nt: TGTGCCAGCAGCCAAGAGGGTTTCCGGACAGTCAACACTGAAGCTTTCTTT; CDR3aa: CASSQEGFRTVNTEAFF; j_gene: TRBJ1-1; abundance: .; v_gene: TRBV4-2; d_gene: .
CDR3nt: TGTGCCAGCAGTGTAACGGCGTTGGAGGCCCAGTACTTC; CDR3aa: CASSVTALEAQYF; j_gene: TRBJ2-5; abundance: .; v_gene: TRBV28; d_gene: .
CDR3nt: TGTGCCAGCAGTTTGACGACTAGCGGGAGGGCTGGGGAGACCCAGTACTTC; CDR3aa: CASSLTTSGRAGETQYF; j_gene: TRBJ2-5; abundance: once; v_gene: TRBV25-1; d_gene: TRBD2
CDR3nt: TGTGCCAGTAGTGCAGACAGGGACACTAATGAAAAACTGTTTTTT; CDR3aa: CASSADRDTNEKLFF; j_gene: TRBJ1-4; abundance: few; v_gene: TRBV19; d_gene: TRBD1
CDR3nt: TGTGCCAGCAGCCCGAGCGGGAGTGGCGCCTACGAGCAGTACTTC; CDR3aa: CASSPSGSGAYEQYF; j_gene: TRBJ2-7; abundance: .; v_gene: TRBV7-9; d_gene: TRBD2
CDR3nt: TGTGCCAGTAGTATGTTGGACAGGGGTAATTCACCCCTCCACTTT; CDR3aa: CASSMLDRGNSPLHF; j_gene: TRBJ1-6; abundance: few; v_gene: TRBV19; d_gene: TRBD1
CDR3nt: TGTGCCACCATCGGACAGGACACCGGGGAGCTGTTTTTT; CDR3aa: CATIGQDTGELFF; j_gene: TRBJ2-2; abundance: .; v_gene: TRBV28; d_gene: TRBD1
CDR3nt: TGTGCCAGCAGCGGGCCGGCGGGTCCCTACGAGCAGTACTTC; CDR3aa: CASSGPAGPYEQYF; j_gene: TRBJ2-7; abundance: .; v_gene: TRBV5-4; d_gene: .
CDR3nt: TGTGCCAGTAGTCTCCGGACAGGGTTTAGCAATCAGCCCCAGCATTTT; CDR3aa: CASSLRTGFSNQPQHF; j_gene: TRBJ1-5; abundance: .; v_gene: TRBV19; d_gene: TRBD1
CDR3nt: TGTGCCAGCACCCGACAGGGATTAAGAACTAATGAAAAACTGTTTTTT; CDR3aa: CASTRQGLRTNEKLFF; j_gene: TRBJ1-4; abundance: .; v_gene: TRBV2; d_gene: TRBD1
CDR3nt: TGTGCCAGCGCGAATGCAGGGTATGGCTACACCTTC; CDR3aa: CASANAGYGYTF; j_gene: TRBJ1-2; abundance: .; v_gene: TRBV25-1; d_gene: .
CDR3nt: TGTGCCAGCAACCATGGCGGGGGCGGGGCCTGGGTGAACACTGAAGCTTTCTTT; CDR3aa: CASNHGGGGAWVNTEAFF; j_gene: TRBJ1-1; abundance: once; v_gene: TRBV5-6; d_gene: .
CDR3nt: TGTGCCAGCAGTTACTCGTGGCAGGGAGGATCCCACGAGCAGTACTTC; CDR3aa: CASSYSWQGGSHEQYF; j_gene: TRBJ2-7; abundance: .; v_gene: TRBV6-5; d_gene: .
CDR3nt: TGTGCCAGCAGCTTAGGACAGCGAGAGACCCAGTACTTC; CDR3aa: CASSLGQRETQYF; j_gene: TRBJ2-5; abundance: .; v_gene: TRBV7-2; d_gene: .
CDR3nt: TGTGCCAGCAGCTTATTCCGCGGACTCTCTGGGGCCAACGTCCTGACTTTC; CDR3aa: CASSLFRGLSGANVLTF; j_gene: TRBJ2-6; abundance: .; v_gene: TRBV7-2; d_gene: .
CDR3nt: TGTGCCAGCAGCTTTTCGGCAGGCTATGGCTACACCTTC; CDR3aa: CASSFSAGYGYTF; j_gene: TRBJ1-2; abundance: once; v_gene: TRBV11-2; d_gene: .
CDR3nt: TGTGCCAGCAGCTCCCGGTTCTCCTACAATGAGCAGTTCTTC; CDR3aa: CASSSRFSYNEQFF; j_gene: TRBJ2-1; abundance: .; v_gene: TRBV7-9; d_gene: .
CDR3nt: TGTGCCAGCAGCTTATCGCCGCTAGCGGGGGCCGGGGAGCTGTTTTTT; CDR3aa: CASSLSPLAGAGELFF; j_gene: TRBJ2-2; abundance: .; v_gene: TRBV7-2; d_gene: TRBD2
CDR3nt: TGTGCCAGCAGTTTACCGGGACAGGGAATTGAGCAGTTCTTC; CDR3aa: CASSLPGQGIEQFF; j_gene: TRBJ2-1; abundance: .; v_gene: TRBV28; d_gene: TRBD1
CDR3nt: TGTGCCAGCAGCTTTGCCCGGACAGGGAGCGGCTACACCTTC; CDR3aa: CASSFARTGSGYTF; j_gene: TRBJ1-2; abundance: few; v_gene: TRBV11-1; d_gene: TRBD1
CDR3nt: TGTGCCGGCTCTCCGACAGGGATCAATCAGCCCCAGCATTTT; CDR3aa: CAGSPTGINQPQHF; j_gene: TRBJ1-5; abundance: .; v_gene: TRBV30; d_gene: TRBD1
CDR3nt: TGTGCCAGCTCACCAACGACAGGGGGCGAGCAGTACTTC; CDR3aa: CASSPTTGGEQYF; j_gene: TRBJ2-7; abundance: .; v_gene: TRBV18; d_gene: TRBD1
CDR3nt: TGTGCCAGCAGTCCCACCGGGACAGGGGGTCTATACGAGCAGTACTTC; CDR3aa: CASSPTGTGGLYEQYF; j_gene: TRBJ2-7; abundance: .; v_gene: TRBV6-4; d_gene: TRBD1
CDR3nt: TGTGCCAGCAGATCAATTGTGCGGACAGGTGTTGGGGCTAACTATGGCTACACCTTC; CDR3aa: CASRSIVRTGVGANYGYTF; j_gene: TRBJ1-2; abundance: .; v_gene: TRBV11-2; d_gene: TRBD1
CDR3nt: TGTGCCAGCAGTACTCCCCCCAACACTGAAGCTTTCTTT; CDR3aa: CASSTPPNTEAFF; j_gene: TRBJ1-1; abundance: .; v_gene: TRBV6-5; d_gene: .
CDR3nt: TGTGCCACCAGCTTAGCCTTAGGACAGATGAACACTGAAGCTTTCTTT; CDR3aa: CATSLALGQMNTEAFF; j_gene: TRBJ1-1; abundance: .; v_gene: TRBV15; d_gene: .
CDR3nt: TGCGCCAGCAGGGACAGGGGGAATCAGCCCCAGCATTTT; CDR3aa: CASRDRGNQPQHF; j_gene: TRBJ1-5; abundance: few; v_gene: TRBV10-1; d_gene: TRBD1
CDR3nt: TGTGCCAGCAGCTTCCTAGCGGGAGGCCTCACCGGGGAGCTGTTTTTT; CDR3aa: CASSFLAGGLTGELFF; j_gene: TRBJ2-2; abundance: .; v_gene: TRBV7-3; d_gene: TRBD2
CDR3nt: TGTGCCAGCAGCCCCGGGTTCAACTATGGCTACACCTTC; CDR3aa: CASSPGFNYGYTF; j_gene: TRBJ1-2; abundance: .; v_gene: TRBV5-6; d_gene: .
CDR3nt: TGTGCCACCAGCAGAGACCGACAGGGGGCGTACACTGAAGCTTTCTTT; CDR3aa: CATSRDRQGAYTEAFF; j_gene: TRBJ1-1; abundance: .; v_gene: TRBV15; d_gene: TRBD1
CDR3nt: TGCGCCAGCAGCCAAGAGCGGGCAGGGGGTGGGATTCAGTACTTC; CDR3aa: CASSQERAGGGIQYF; j_gene: TRBJ2-4; abundance: .; v_gene: TRBV4-1; d_gene: TRBD1
CDR3nt: TGTGCCAGCTCACCCCTGGGGCAGGGCTCCTACAATGAGCAGTTCTTC; CDR3aa: CASSPLGQGSYNEQFF; j_gene: TRBJ2-1; abundance: .; v_gene: TRBV18; d_gene: .
CDR3nt: TGTGCCAGCAGCAGCCGGGACAGGGTCTACGGTCAGCCCCAGCATTTT; CDR3aa: CASSSRDRVYGQPQHF; j_gene: TRBJ1-5; abundance: .; v_gene: TRBV5-6; d_gene: TRBD1
CDR3nt: TGCGCCAGCAGCCAAAGGGGGACAGCCTCAACTAATGAAAAACTGTTTTTT; CDR3aa: CASSQRGTASTNEKLFF; j_gene: TRBJ1-4; abundance: .; v_gene: TRBV4-3; d_gene: TRBD1
CDR3nt: TGCAGCGTGTACTTCGTCCGGGATGCCGGGGAGCTGTTTTTT; CDR3aa: CSVYFVRDAGELFF; j_gene: TRBJ2-2; abundance: .; v_gene: TRBV29-1; d_gene: .
CDR3nt: TGTGCCAGCAGCTTAGATCTTCCCCTTGGAGGGAACACTGAAGCTTTCTTT; CDR3aa: CASSLDLPLGGNTEAFF; j_gene: TRBJ1-1; abundance: .; v_gene: TRBV11-3; d_gene: .
CDR3nt: TGTGCCATCAGTGAGTCAGGGTCGGGTAAGGGGGATACGCAGTATTTT; CDR3aa: CAISESGSGKGDTQYF; j_gene: TRBJ2-3; abundance: once; v_gene: TRBV10-3; d_gene: .
CDR3nt: TGTGCCAGCAGTCCAACTTTGAACACTGAAGCTTTCTTT; CDR3aa: CASSPTLNTEAFF; j_gene: TRBJ1-1; abundance: .; v_gene: TRBV28; d_gene: .
CDR3nt: TGTGCCAGCAGTAGGACAATTGGGACACCCCTCCACTTT; CDR3aa: CASSRTIGTPLHF; j_gene: TRBJ1-6; abundance: .; v_gene: TRBV6-5; d_gene: .
CDR3nt: TGCGCCAGCAGCCAGTTGGAAGACGGAGTGACGCCCCAGCATTTT; CDR3aa: CASSQLEDGVTPQHF; j_gene: TRBJ1-5; abundance: .; v_gene: TRBV4-1; d_gene: .
CDR3nt: TGCGCCAGCAGCCAAGATCCTCCAGGGGAGATCCTAAGCAATCAGCCCCAGCATTTT; CDR3aa: CASSQDPPGEILSNQPQHF; j_gene: TRBJ1-5; abundance: once; v_gene: TRBV4-1; d_gene: .
CDR3nt: TGCGCCAGCGGGGACAGGCACAATGAGCAGTTCTTC; CDR3aa: CASGDRHNEQFF; j_gene: TRBJ2-1; abundance: .; v_gene: TRBV23-1; d_gene: TRBD1
CDR3nt: TGTGCCAGCAGCTTCTCCGGGACAGGCAATCAGCCCCAGCATTTT; CDR3aa: CASSFSGTGNQPQHF; j_gene: TRBJ1-5; abundance: .; v_gene: TRBV13; d_gene: TRBD1
CDR3nt: TGTGCCAGTGGGGTTGGGGCTGGCGCACCCCTCCACTTT; CDR3aa: CASGVGAGAPLHF; j_gene: TRBJ1-6; abundance: .; v_gene: TRBV27; d_gene: .
CDR3nt: TGTGCCAGCACCCCTAGGGACTCTGCAGATACGCAGTATTTT; CDR3aa: CASTPRDSADTQYF; j_gene: TRBJ2-3; abundance: .; v_gene: TRBV7-9; d_gene: .
CDR3nt: TGTGCCAGCAGCGCAACAGGGTGGTCGGGCTACACCTTC; CDR3aa: CASSATGWSGYTF; j_gene: TRBJ1-2; abundance: once; v_gene: TRBV9; d_gene: .
CDR3nt: TGTGCCAGCTCACCACGACCTAGCGGGTGGGGAGTCGAGACCCAGTACTTC; CDR3aa: CASSPRPSGWGVETQYF; j_gene: TRBJ2-5; abundance: .; v_gene: TRBV18; d_gene: TRBD2
CDR3nt: TGTGCCACCAGTGACACCGGAGGGTCCTACAATGAGCAGTTCTTC; CDR3aa: CATSDTGGSYNEQFF; j_gene: TRBJ2-1; abundance: .; v_gene: TRBV24-1; d_gene: .
CDR3nt: TGTGCCAGCAGTTACTCGATAAGCGGTCCTGGGTTAGATACGCAGTATTTT; CDR3aa: CASSYSISGPGLDTQYF; j_gene: TRBJ2-3; abundance: once; v_gene: TRBV6-2/TRBV6-3; d_gene: .